This note documents a single TCR beta chain sequence. This sample was taken from a study of control samples from healthy donors and cancer patients. The V segment lost 5 bases and the J segment 6 bases; nucleotides outside the gene matches: 5. Germline V gene data show CDR1 as SGHTA and CDR2 as FQGTGA. The CDR3 has 13 amino acids. The method was immunoSEQ multiplex PCR; TCRdb's version includes in-frame clones alone and lacks a portion of them. Among over 100,000 clones listed, approximately 90% were seen once. The sequenced material came from blood. The source is a middle-aged man in good health. This rearrangement joins TRBV7-3 to TRBJ2-3; 7 nucleotides line up with TRBD1. The DNA for the CDR3 is TGTGCCAGCAGCACAGGGGCGCGGGATACGCAGTATTTT. It encodes CASSTGARDTQYF.